The 29 T cell receptor beta chains presented below share a single source sample, sequenced in a study of T-cell reconstitution after alpha-beta-depleted transplantation in children. Preparation of the TCRbeta library involved a method that used unique molecular identifiers. From the PCR reads, TCRdb called clonotypes with MiXCR, one entry per CDR3 protein. The table records about 600,000 distinct CDR3 sequences, more than 20% of them present only once. The sample here was PBMCs, mostly from graft donor cells, taken 360 days after TCRalphabeta/CD19-depleted stem cell transplant. The receptors here all came from a boy in the first two years of life who had a stem cell transplant for acute myeloid leukemia, so the T cells may come from the graft donor.

This clonotype was recorded at least ten times. This chain uses TRBV20-1 with TRBJ2-2; D perhaps matches TRBD2 (5 bases). V lost 0 bases, J lost 6 bases, and 14 bases lay in between. This CDR3 has 15 residues. CDR1 and CDR2 (germline): DFQATT, SNEGSKA (reference sequence). Here the CDR3 DNA reads TGCAGTGCTAGAGAAATGAGGACTCTCGCCGGGGAGCTGTTTTTT. It specifies CSAREMRTLAGELFF.

This clonotype was detected ten times or more. The chain couples TRBV5-5 to TRBJ2-1; no firm D call. The V gene lost 0 bases and the J gene lost 9 bases, with 10 bases spanning the gap. CDR3 size: 13 residues. Germline CDR1 is SGHKS and CDR2 is YYEKEE (reference sequence). CDR3 nucleotides: TGTGCCAGCAGCTTGGCCCCATTGGGTGAGCAGTTCTTC. Amino acid sequence: CASSLAPLGEQFF.

The chain has TRBV5-1 and TRBJ2-6; 8 bases map to TRBD1. The germline V gene encodes CDR1 SGHRS and CDR2 YFSETQ. V trimming: 3 bases; J trimming: 2 bases; junction bases outside the gene matches: 10. The CDR3 loop spans 18 amino acids. CDR3: CASSYGTGVSTGANVLTF. The CDR3 nucleotides are TGCGCCAGCAGCTACGGGACAGGCGTTTCCACTGGGGCCAACGTCCTGACTTTC.

The rearrangement uses TRBV4-2 and TRBJ2-7, with 8 bases lining up with TRBD2. With V trimmed by 3 bases and J by 2 bases, 15 bases remained unmatched. CDR1 LGHNA and CDR2 YNFKEQ come from the germline V gene. The CDR3 has 18 amino acids. CDR3 amino acids: CASSHPAGLGRTPYEQYF. The CDR3 DNA follows: TGTGCCAGCAGCCATCCAGCGGGACTAGGCCGAACACCCTACGAGCAGTACTTC.

This clonotype was detected ten times or more. This sequence joins TRBV29-1 and TRBJ1-1, with D possibly being TRBD1 (6 bases). Per the germline V gene, CDR1 is SQVTM and CDR2 is ANQGSEA. Trimming took 7 bases from V and 3 from J, leaving 18 bases between them. This CDR3 region has 14 residues. This CDR3 reads CSAKGMRGDTEAFF. The DNA of the CDR3 is TGCAGCGCCAAAGGGATGAGGGGGGACACTGAAGCTTTCTTT.

As to this clonotype: With a much larger clone just one base away, this may be a read error. V gene TRBV7-2 combines with J gene TRBJ2-1; possible D gene TRBD1, 5 bases. The J call may be incorrect, as the DNA end agrees better with TRBJ2-7. Germline V gene data show CDR1 as SGHTA and CDR2 as FQGNSA. CDR3 length equals 15 residues. The CDR3 DNA reads TGTGCCAGCAGCCCCGGCCGCGCAGGGTACAATGAGCAGTACTTC. Protein product: CASSPGRAGYNEQYF.

The table lists this clonotype with many counts. This rearrangement joins TRBV20-1 to TRBJ2-5; a possible D gene is TRBD1 (5 bases). V lost 4 bases, J lost 5 bases, and 8 bases lay in between. Germline CDR1 is DFQATT and CDR2 is SNEGSKA (reference sequence). This CDR3 has 11 amino acids. DNA for the CDR3: TGCAGTGCTATCAGGGTTGAGACCCAGTACTTC. It translates to CSAIRVETQYF.

This clonotype has just a few counts. This chain joins TRBV7-9 and TRBJ2-5; D gene unclear. The germline V gene has CDR1 SEHNR and CDR2 FQNEAQ (reference sequence). The CDR3 spans 16 residues. Trimming shortened V by 2 bases and J by 5 bases, and 18 bases separated the two germline ends. The DNA for the CDR3 is TGTGCCAGCAGCTTATCCGTCGCAGACGCAAGGGAGACCCAGTACTTC. This translates into CASSLSVADARETQYF.

This clonotype has more than one count but fewer than ten. CDR3 sequence: CASSFPQARHEKLFF. For the CDR3, the DNA is TGTGCCAGCAGCTTTCCCCAGGCACGGCACGAAAAACTGTTTTTT. V usage is TRBV7-9 and J usage is TRBJ1-4, with D unclear. There are 15 residues in the CDR3. Germline values: CDR1 SEHNR, CDR2 FQNEAQ (reference sequence). V lost 3 bases, J lost 8 bases, and 16 bases lay in between.

This clonotype was picked up a small number of times. The V gene is TRBV18, the J gene TRBJ1-6, with D possibly being TRBD1 (5 bases). The CDR3 totals 17 residues. The germline CDR1 and CDR2 sequences are KGHSH and LQKENI. V lost 6 bases and J 2 bases, leaving 17 bases between the germline ends. CDR3 sequence: CASSSVPGDAYNSPLHF. CDR3 nucleotide sequence: TGTGCCAGCTCGTCCGTGCCGGGGGACGCCTATAATTCACCCCTCCACTTT.

This clonotype was picked up a small number of times. This chain joins TRBV4-3 and TRBJ1-3; D unresolved. Germline CDR1 reads LGHNA; CDR2 reads YSLEER. The CDR3 contains 15 residues. Trimming cost V 4 bases and J 0 bases, with 10 bases left between them. CDR3 nucleotide sequence: TGCGCCAGCAGCCGCCTCATCCACTCTGGAAACACCATATATTTT. It codes for CASSRLIHSGNTIYF.

This clonotype was observed a handful of times. The chain employs TRBV20-1 and TRBJ1-2, with D hard to call. Germline-derived CDR1 and CDR2 are DFQATT and SNEGSKA (reference sequence). Trimming left V 6 bases short and J 2 bases short, with 19 bases between. The CDR3 is 15 amino acids. The CDR3 is CSALRRPPGNYGYTF. For the CDR3, the DNA is TGCAGTGCCCTCCGGCGTCCTCCGGGGAACTATGGCTACACCTTC.

This clonotype has at least ten counts. The chain employs TRBV28 and TRBJ1-5; perhaps TRBD1 as D (6 bases). The CDR3 has 16 amino acids. V was trimmed by 3 bases and J by 4 bases, leaving 16 bases between them. In germline, CDR1 is MDHEN, CDR2 SYDVKM. CDR3 region: CASSLDSLQGNQPQHF. Written as DNA, the CDR3 is TGTGCCAGCAGTTTGGATAGCCTCCAGGGGAATCAGCCCCAGCATTTT.

Ten or more counts support this clonotype. This chain joins TRBV7-9 and TRBJ2-7; D may be TRBD1 or TRBD2 (5 bases each). V lost 5 bases, J lost 3 bases, and 26 bases lay in between. CDR3 length: 18 residues. Germline V gene data show CDR1 as SEHNR and CDR2 as FQNEAQ (reference sequence). The CDR3 DNA reads TGTGCCAGCAGCCCTGACGTGGGGACCGCTTCTCCCGTCTACGAGCAGTACTTC. The encoded protein is CASSPDVGTASPVYEQYF.

V and J are TRBV7-9 and TRBJ2-5; D remains ambiguous. Trimming pared 1 base from V and 5 bases from J, leaving 8 bases between. In germline, CDR1 is SEHNR, CDR2 FQNEAQ (reference sequence). The CDR3 runs to 13 residues. CDR3 in amino acids: CASSLVERETQYF. As DNA, the CDR3 is TGTGCCAGCAGCTTAGTGGAACGCGAGACCCAGTACTTC.

This clonotype occurred many times. The V and J genes are TRBV6-6 and TRBJ2-3, with a weak D call TRBD1 (5 bases). Trimming shortened V by 0 bases and J by 6 bases, and 7 bases separated the two germline ends. Per germline, CDR1 MNHNY and CDR2 SVGAGI (reference sequence). This CDR3 spans 13 amino acids. This CDR3 is CASSYSGVDTQYF. The CDR3 region has the DNA TGTGCCAGCAGTTACTCAGGGGTTGATACGCAGTATTTT.

The rearrangement joins TRBV7-2 to TRBJ1-4, with D perhaps matching TRBD1 (5 bases). The CDR3 has 16 residues. V was pared by 2 bases and J by 0 bases, with 10 bases between. CDR1 and CDR2 (germline): SGHTA, FQGNSA. In DNA, the CDR3 is TGTGCCAGCAGCTTACAACGGACAACAACTAATGAAAAACTGTTTTTT. Translation: CASSLQRTTTNEKLFF. Filled out from reference TRBV7-2 and TRBJ1-4, the complete variable domain reads GAGVSQSPSNKVTEKGKDVELRCDPISGHTALYWYRQSLGQGLEFLIYFQGNSAPDKSGLPSDRFSAERTGGSVSTLTIQRTQQEDSAVYLCASSLQRTTTNEKLFFGSGTQLSVL.

In its sample, this clonotype was seen many times. The chain joins TRBV11-2 to TRBJ2-2, with D unresolved. Per germline, CDR1 SGHAT and CDR2 FQNNGV. CDR3 length equals 14 residues. Between the trimmed V and J ends, which lost 0 bases and 5 bases, there was a span of 7 bases. Written as DNA, the CDR3 is TGTGCCAGCAGCTTAGAAGCCCGTACCGGGGAGCTGTTTTTT. As protein: CASSLEARTGELFF. Drawing the rest from reference TRBV11-2 and TRBJ2-2, the complete variable domain is EAGVAQSPRYKIIEKRQSVAFWCNPISGHATLYWYQQILGQGPKLLIQFQNNGVVDDSQLPKDRFSAERLKGVDSTLKIQPAKLEDSAVYLCASSLEARTGELFFGEGSRLTVL.

The gene calls are TRBV5-1 and TRBJ2-2; D uncertain. The CDR3 loop spans 16 amino acids. V lost 0 bases and J 1 base, leaving 10 bases between the germline ends. The germline V gene has CDR1 SGHRS and CDR2 YFSETQ. CDR3 bases: TGCGCCAGCAGCTTGGAATCCGTTCGGAACACCGGGGAGCTGTTTTTT. Translating it yields CASSLESVRNTGELFF.

V and J are TRBV12-3 or TRBV12-4 and TRBJ1-5; D might be TRBD1 (5 bases). V lost 5 bases and J 11 bases, leaving 10 bases between the germline ends. This CDR3 region has 11 residues. CDR3 nucleotides: TGTGCCAGCAGTACCGACAGCTCCCAGCATTTT. Translated, it gives CASSTDSSQHF.

This clonotype was seen only a few times. The chain recombines TRBV15 with TRBJ2-4; D may be TRBD2 (7 bases). V lost 1 base, J lost 6 bases, and 16 bases lay in between. The CDR3 totals 16 residues. CDR1 is LNHNV and CDR2 is YYDKDF in the germline V gene (reference sequence). The CDR3: CATSRGLGGGVNIQYF. The CDR3 nucleotides are TGTGCCACCAGCAGAGGTTTGGGAGGGGGGGTAAACATTCAGTACTTC.

Ten or more counts support this clonotype. The gene calls are TRBV6-2 or TRBV6-3 and TRBJ1-2, with D uncertain. The CDR3 contains 12 residues. The germline CDR1 and CDR2 sequences are MNHEY and SVGEGT. Trimming left V 2 bases short and J 4 bases short, with 5 bases between. The CDR3 nucleotides are TGTGCCAGCAGTTACGCCATCTATGGCTACACCTTC. Amino acids: CASSYAIYGYTF.

This chain joins TRBV20-1 and TRBJ1-2; no clear D gene. V shed 5 bases and J shed 0 bases, with 10 bases lying between them. CDR3 length: 13 amino acids. Looked up from germline, CDR1 is DFQATT and CDR2 is SNEGSKA (reference sequence). The CDR3 loop reads CSALSDTNYGYTF. The CDR3, as DNA: TGCAGTGCTCTTTCCGATACTAACTATGGCTACACCTTC.

The chain uses TRBV29-1 and TRBJ2-2; 7 bases align to TRBD2. The CDR3 sequence is 14 residues long. CDR1 is SQVTM and CDR2 is ANQGSEA in the germline V gene. Unmatched junction bases numbered 9, after V lost 4 bases and J lost 7 bases. The CDR3 coding sequence is TGCAGCGTTGGTTCGGGGGGTTGGGGCGGGGAGCTGTTTTTT. It yields the protein CSVGSGGWGGELFF.

This clonotype was observed a handful of times. One end of the junction does not line up with germline, which may come from a read error. The rearrangement joins TRBV7-6 to TRBJ2-1, with D perhaps TRBD1 (6 bases). Germline values: CDR1 SGHVS, CDR2 FNYEAQ. The CDR3 sequence is 15 residues long. CDR3 bases: TGTGCCAGCAGCCCATGGGACCTGCTGCTCACAGGGAGTTACTTC. Translating gives CASSPWDLLLTGSYF.

This chain links TRBV15 with TRBJ1-1, with D possibly TRBD1 on 6 matching bases. V shed 0 bases and J shed 5 bases, with 13 bases lying between them. The germline CDR1 and CDR2 sequences are LNHNV and YYDKDF (reference sequence). The CDR3 runs to 15 residues. CDR3 sequence (DNA): TGTGCCACCAGCAGAGACAGGGGCCCCGTAACTGAAGCTTTCTTT. As protein: CATSRDRGPVTEAFF.

In this sample, this clonotype turned up a few times. The chain joins TRBV27 to TRBJ1-5; unclear D gene. Germline V gives CDR1 MNHEY, CDR2 SMNVEV (reference sequence). This CDR3 region has 14 residues. V was clipped by 5 bases and J by 0 bases, with 8 bases between them. As DNA, the CDR3 is TGTGCCAGCAGTGCGGGGTTTAGCAATCAGCCCCAGCATTTT. Encoded protein: CASSAGFSNQPQHF.

This clonotype was counted between two and nine times. The V and J genes are TRBV4-2 and TRBJ2-3; 8 bases agree with TRBD1. The V gene end was trimmed by 0 bases and the J gene end by 4 bases; junction bases not matched to a gene: 12. The CDR3 length is 18 residues. Germline-derived CDR1 and CDR2 are LGHNA and YNFKEQ. The CDR3 here is CASSQDWVGQGSADTQYF. CDR3 nucleotides: TGTGCCAGCAGCCAAGATTGGGTAGGACAGGGAAGCGCAGATACGCAGTATTTT.

This clonotype has at least ten counts. This sequence joins TRBV19 and TRBJ1-2, with D hard to call. The CDR3 consists of 15 residues. V was cut by 6 bases and J by 2 bases, with 16 bases left in between. CDR1 and CDR2 from the germline V gene are LNHDA and SQIVND (reference sequence). The CDR3 protein is CASSVSMAANYGYTF. In DNA, the CDR3 is TGTGCCAGTAGCGTTAGTATGGCAGCGAACTATGGCTACACCTTC.